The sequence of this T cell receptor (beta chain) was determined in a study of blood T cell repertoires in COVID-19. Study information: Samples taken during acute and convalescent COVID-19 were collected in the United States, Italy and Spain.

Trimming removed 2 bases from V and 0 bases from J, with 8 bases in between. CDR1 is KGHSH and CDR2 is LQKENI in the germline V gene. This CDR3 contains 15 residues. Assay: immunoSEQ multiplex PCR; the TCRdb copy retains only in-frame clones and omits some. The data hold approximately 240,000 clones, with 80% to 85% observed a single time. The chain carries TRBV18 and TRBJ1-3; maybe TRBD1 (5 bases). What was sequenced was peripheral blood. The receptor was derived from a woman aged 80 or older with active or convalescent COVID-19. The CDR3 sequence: CASSPGAHSGNTIYF. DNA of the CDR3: TGTGCCAGCTCACCAGGGGCGCACTCTGGAAACACCATATATTTT.